Listed below are T cell receptor beta chains from one sample, sequenced in a study of cytomegalovirus exposure and HLA in healthy donors. Clones were read by immunoSEQ multiplex PCR, and TCRdb kept only the in-frame ones, dropping some. The sample has roughly 220,000 clones, and its top ten clones hold roughly 1.2%. Specimen: PBMCs. These receptors were collected from a girl aged 2 to 9 in good health and CMV-seropositive. CDR3s include the opening cysteine and the closing phenylalanine or tryptophan. A D gene is named only where the DNA matches it firmly.

D: -; V: TRBV28; J: TRBJ2-3; CDR3: CASSLGRGDTQYF; DNA: TGTGCCAGCAGTTTAGGGAGAGGGGATACGCAGTATTTT
D: TRBD2; V: TRBV28; J: TRBJ2-7; CDR3: CASTRSGSSYEQYF; DNA: TGTGCCAGCACTCGAAGCGGGAGCTCCTACGAGCAGTACTTC
D: -; V: TRBV11-2; J: TRBJ1-1; CDR3: CASSTPTGFSTEAFF; DNA: TGTGCCAGCAGCACCCCGACGGGTTTTAGCACTGAAGCTTTCTTT
D: TRBD1; V: TRBV6-1; J: TRBJ2-2; CDR3: CASRDRSGELFF; DNA: TGTGCCAGCAGGGACAGGTCCGGGGAGCTGTTTTTT
D: TRBD2; V: TRBV30; J: TRBJ2-7; CDR3: CACRGTSGIYEQYF; DNA: TGTGCCTGCCGGGGGACTAGCGGGATCTACGAGCAGTACTTC
D: TRBD1; V: TRBV6-1; J: TRBJ2-7; CDR3: CASSDWGTAYEQYF; DNA: TGTGCCAGCAGTGATTGGGGGACAGCCTACGAGCAGTACTTC
D: TRBD1; V: TRBV5-4; J: TRBJ1-1; CDR3: CASSRDSKNTEAFF; DNA: TGTGCCAGCAGCCGGGACAGCAAGAACACTGAAGCTTTCTTT
D: TRBD2; V: TRBV6-1; J: TRBJ2-2; CDR3: CASSDVLAGANTGELFF; DNA: TGTGCCAGCAGTGATGTCCTAGCGGGAGCGAACACCGGGGAGCTGTTTTTT
D: -; V: TRBV6-5; J: TRBJ2-5; CDR3: CASRLGPVETQYF; DNA: TGTGCCAGCAGGCTTGGGCCCGTGGAGACCCAGTACTTC
D: -; V: TRBV27; J: TRBJ1-4; CDR3: CASSLRLDSLAPYGNEKLFF; DNA: TGTGCCAGCAGTTTACGGTTGGACTCCCTGGCCCCGTATGGTAATGAAAAACTGTTTTTT
D: -; V: TRBV29-1; J: TRBJ2-7; CDR3: CSVEDPKQAGFGSYEQYF; DNA: TGCAGCGTTGAAGATCCGAAACAGGCCGGGTTTGGGTCCTACGAGCAGTACTTC
D: -; V: TRBV5-6; J: TRBJ1-4; CDR3: CASSLGRAYNEKLFF; DNA: TGTGCCAGCAGCTTGGGGAGGGCTTATAATGAAAAACTGTTTTTT
D: -; V: TRBV15; J: TRBJ1-3; CDR3: CATSGLTGAGNTIYF; DNA: TGTGCCACCAGCGGACTGACAGGAGCTGGAAACACCATATATTTT
D: -; V: TRBV6-5; J: TRBJ1-1; CDR3: CASSHQGRNTEAFF; DNA: TGTGCCAGCAGCCACCAGGGTAGGAACACTGAAGCTTTCTTT
D: -; V: TRBV4-2; J: TRBJ2-2; CDR3: CASSQDFRSGELFF; DNA: TGTGCCAGCAGCCAAGATTTCAGGTCCGGGGAGCTGTTTTTT
D: TRBD1; V: TRBV5-6; J: TRBJ1-4; CDR3: CASSLNRRQGGREKLFF; DNA: TGTGCCAGCAGCTTAAATCGTAGACAGGGGGGACGGGAAAAACTGTTTTTT
D: -; V: TRBV7-9; J: TRBJ1-2; CDR3: CASSLGLQRGYTF; DNA: TGTGCCAGCAGCTTAGGACTTCAGCGGGGCTACACCTTC
D: TRBD2; V: TRBV6-7; J: TRBJ2-3; CDR3: CATRTSGYTDTQYF; DNA: TGTGCCACCCGGACTAGCGGATACACAGATACGCAGTATTTT
D: TRBD2; V: TRBV5-1; J: TRBJ2-5; CDR3: CASSLTKRERETQYF; DNA: TGCGCCAGCAGCCTAACCAAGCGGGAGAGAGAGACCCAGTACTTC
D: TRBD2; V: TRBV28; J: TRBJ2-1; CDR3: CASSSRPRYKRDSYNEQFF; DNA: TGTGCCAGCAGTTCCCGCCCCCGCTACAAGCGGGACTCCTACAATGAGCAGTTCTTC
D: -; V: TRBV6-4; J: TRBJ2-2; CDR3: CASGQQGGTGELFF; DNA: TGTGCCAGCGGACAACAGGGGGGGACCGGGGAGCTGTTTTTT
D: TRBD1; V: TRBV7-9; J: TRBJ2-7; CDR3: CASSLEPGQGSYEQYF; DNA: TGTGCCAGCAGCTTAGAACCGGGACAGGGATCCTACGAGCAGTACTTC
D: TRBD1; V: TRBV29-1; J: TRBJ1-2; CDR3: CSAASGTGNYGYTF; DNA: TGCAGCGCCGCCTCCGGGACAGGGAACTATGGCTACACCTTC
D: TRBD1; V: TRBV7-9; J: TRBJ1-2; CDR3: CASSPSGGTPRGYTF; DNA: TGTGCCAGCAGCCCTTCAGGGGGGACGCCTCGTGGCTACACCTTC
D: TRBD1; V: TRBV25-1; J: TRBJ2-2; CDR3: CASSKTGGTGELFF; DNA: TGTGCCAGCAGCAAGACAGGGGGGACCGGGGAGCTGTTTTTT
D: -; V: TRBV27; J: TRBJ2-1; CDR3: CASSLSPGEQFF; DNA: TGTGCCAGCAGTTTATCCCCCGGTGAGCAGTTCTTC
D: -; V: TRBV19; J: TRBJ1-1; CDR3: CASSVGGTEAFF; DNA: TGTGCCAGTAGCGTCGGGGGGACTGAAGCTTTCTTT
D: -; V: TRBV7-2; J: TRBJ1-5; CDR3: CASSFSPGSNQPQHF; DNA: TGTGCCAGCAGCTTTTCGCCAGGCAGTAATCAGCCCCAGCATTTT
D: -; V: TRBV20-1; J: TRBJ2-1; CDR3: CSAPEYNEQFF; DNA: TGCAGTGCTCCTGAGTACAATGAGCAGTTCTTC
D: -; V: TRBV9; J: TRBJ1-2; CDR3: CASSVATTGINYGYTF; DNA: TGTGCCAGCAGCGTAGCTACAACAGGGATTAACTATGGCTACACCTTC
D: -; V: TRBV2; J: TRBJ2-1; CDR3: CASSKNEQFF; DNA: TGTGCCAGCAGCAAAAATGAGCAGTTCTTC
D: TRBD1; V: TRBV10-3; J: TRBJ1-5; CDR3: CAISDPYRGRNQPQHF; DNA: TGTGCCATCAGTGACCCGTACAGGGGTCGCAATCAGCCCCAGCATTTT
D: TRBD1; V: TRBV6-6; J: TRBJ2-7; CDR3: CASSIPGQDTYEQYF; DNA: TGTGCCAGCAGTATCCCGGGACAGGACACCTACGAGCAGTACTTC
D: -; V: TRBV19; J: TRBJ1-2; CDR3: CASSIDGGQYYGYTF; DNA: TGTGCCAGTAGTATAGATGGAGGACAGTACTATGGCTACACCTTC
D: TRBD1; V: TRBV4-2; J: TRBJ2-6; CDR3: CASSQEDRAGANVLTF; DNA: TGTGCCAGCAGCCAGGAAGACAGGGCTGGGGCCAACGTCCTGACTTTC
D: TRBD2; V: TRBV28; J: TRBJ2-7; CDR3: CASSWTSGSNYEQYF; DNA: TGTGCCAGCAGCTGGACTAGCGGGAGTAATTACGAGCAGTACTTC
D: -; V: TRBV7-3; J: TRBJ1-2; CDR3: CASSLTESGVGGYTF; DNA: TGTGCCAGCAGCTTAACGGAATCAGGGGTGGGTGGCTACACCTTC
D: TRBD2; V: TRBV29-1; J: TRBJ2-1; CDR3: CSVQTGLASNEQFF; DNA: TGCAGCGTCCAGACGGGACTAGCTTCCAATGAGCAGTTCTTC
D: -; V: TRBV6-5; J: TRBJ2-5; CDR3: CASSYGRETQYF; DNA: TGTGCCAGCAGTTACGGTAGAGAGACCCAGTACTTC
D: TRBD2; V: TRBV28; J: TRBJ2-1; CDR3: CASSFYLRLAEDNEQFF; DNA: TGTGCCAGCAGTTTCTACCTTCGACTAGCGGAAGACAATGAGCAGTTCTTC
D: -; V: TRBV30; J: TRBJ1-5; CDR3: CAWSEGRYNQPQHF; DNA: TGTGCCTGGAGTGAGGGGCGGTACAATCAGCCCCAGCATTTT
D: TRBD2; V: TRBV7-9; J: TRBJ2-3; CDR3: CASSPTSGASTDTQYF; DNA: TGTGCCAGCAGCCCTACTAGCGGGGCTAGCACAGATACGCAGTATTTT
D: -; V: TRBV7-2; J: TRBJ1-2; CDR3: CASSLPGTIYGYTF; DNA: TGTGCCAGCAGCTTACCCGGGACAATCTATGGCTACACCTTC
D: -; V: TRBV6-5; J: TRBJ1-3; CDR3: CASRDSGNTIYF; DNA: TGTGCCAGCCGGGATTCTGGAAACACCATATATTTT
D: -; V: TRBV10-3; J: TRBJ2-5; CDR3: CAIRTEEETQYF; DNA: TGTGCCATAAGGACTGAAGAGGAGACCCAGTACTTC
D: TRBD2; V: TRBV5-6; J: TRBJ2-7; CDR3: CASSASGTSGYEQYF; DNA: TGTGCCAGCAGCGCTTCCGGGACTAGCGGCTACGAGCAGTACTTC